These 10 T cell receptor beta chains came from one sample sequenced in a study of blood T cell repertoires in COVID-19. Data came from immunoSEQ multiplex PCR; TCRdb stores just in-frame clones and leaves some out. The sample shows about 400,000 clones, around 84% of them seen only once. The sample was peripheral blood. These receptors all come from a human donor in a cohort sampled during active COVID-19.

The chain combines TRBV7-8 with TRBJ1-5; 11 positions match TRBD1. CDR1 SGHVS and CDR2 FQNEAQ come from the germline V gene. This CDR3 is 17 amino acids long. V lost 1 base, J lost 2 bases, and 4 bases stayed unmatched. CDR3 in amino acids: CASSLGGTGGGNQPQHF. The CDR3 DNA follows: TGTGCCAGCAGCTTAGGAGGGACAGGGGGTGGCAATCAGCCCCAGCATTTT.

In its sample, this clone was seen many times. The V gene is TRBV3-1 (or the pseudogene TRBV3-2), the J gene TRBJ2-7; 9 nucleotides agree with TRBD2. With 3 bases clipped from V and 5 bases from J, the junction kept 8 bases outside the gene matches. The CDR3 is 15 residues long. Per germline, CDR1 LGHDT and CDR2 YNNKEL (reference sequence). As DNA, the CDR3 is TGTGCCAGCAGCCAGATGAGCGGGAGGTCCCACGAGCAGTACTTC. Residues: CASSQMSGRSHEQYF.

This clone was seen only once. The chain is built from TRBV7-8 and TRBJ1-4; a weak D match, TRBD1 (6 bases). With 2 bases removed from V and 7 bases from J, the gap between germline ends came to 11 bases. The CDR3 spans 14 residues. The germline gives CDR1 SGHVS, CDR2 FQNEAQ. The CDR3 DNA reads TGTGCCAGCAGCTTAAACAGGGACGCTGAAAAACTGTTTTTT. This sequence encodes CASSLNRDAEKLFF.

The CDR3 loop reads CAWSFPLILAGGPGARDTQYF. In DNA, the CDR3 is TGTGCCTGGAGTTTTCCCCTCATCCTAGCGGGGGGGCCCGGAGCCAGAGATACGCAGTATTTT. The rearrangement uses TRBV30 and TRBJ2-3, with 12 bases matching TRBD2. V lost 2 bases and J lost 5; bases outside the gene matches: 23. There are 21 residues in the CDR3. Germline lookup yields CDR1 GTSNPN and CDR2 SVGIG (reference sequence).

This clone was seen once. The chain carries TRBV27 and TRBJ2-5, with D perhaps TRBD1 (6 bases). The length of the CDR3 is 14 residues. Germline V lookup: CDR1 MNHEY, CDR2 SMNVEV (reference sequence). The germline V and J ends were trimmed by 5 bases and 2 bases, with 12 bases remaining between them. The CDR3 bases are TGTGCCAGCAGTCCACGGACAGCTCAAGAGACCCAGTACTTC. Translating it yields CASSPRTAQETQYF.

On this clone itself: A read error may produce the germline difference seen at one junction end. The chain couples TRBV7-7 to TRBJ2-2; TRBD2 matches 9 bases. Germline V gene data show CDR1 as SSHAT and CDR2 as FNYEAQ (reference sequence). This CDR3 is 16 amino acids long. The CDR3 reads CASSAQAGGRTGELFF. CDR3 nucleotide sequence: TGTGCTAGCAGCGCCCAAGCGGGGGGTAGGACCGGGGAGCTGTTTTTT.

The chain links TRBV2 to TRBJ1-2, with 7 bases aligning to TRBD1. The germline V gene encodes CDR1 SNHLY and CDR2 FYNNEI. CDR3 length equals 14 residues. The V and J ends lost 6 bases and 6 bases, in that order; junction bases with no gene match: 10. The CDR3 DNA is TGTGCCAGCAGGCCCTCCGGGACAGCTAATGGCTACACCTTC. This gives the protein CASRPSGTANGYTF.

The rearrangement uses TRBV11-2 and TRBJ2-7, with D hard to call. The germline V gene encodes CDR1 SGHAT and CDR2 FQNNGV. Trimming cost V 1 base and J 2 bases, with 9 bases left between them. CDR3 size: 14 residues. The CDR3 reads CASSLGTVAYEQYF. In nucleotides, the CDR3 is TGTGCCAGCAGCTTAGGCACCGTAGCCTACGAGCAGTACTTC. Complete variable domain (other parts from reference TRBV11-2 and TRBJ2-7): EAGVAQSPRYKIIEKRQSVAFWCNPISGHATLYWYQQILGQGPKLLIQFQNNGVVDDSQLPKDRFSAERLKGVDSTLKIQPAKLEDSAVYLCASSLGTVAYEQYFGPGTRLTVT.

The J gene is TRBJ2-1, the V gene TRBV4-1; D not resolved. Trimming took 3 bases from V and 4 from J, leaving 19 bases between them. The CDR3 runs to 17 residues. The germline gives CDR1 MGHRA, CDR2 YSYEKL. The DNA for the CDR3 is TGCGCCAGCAGCCATAGTCCTTGGGCCCAAAAATACAATGAGCAGTTCTTC. Its protein product is CASSHSPWAQKYNEQFF.

The V call is TRBV4-1, the J call TRBJ1-1, with D possibly matching TRBD1 (5 bases). Trimming removed 0 bases from V and 2 bases from J, with 13 bases in between. Germline CDR1 reads MGHRA; CDR2 reads YSYEKL. The CDR3 is 16 residues long. The CDR3 spells CASSQEKTELNTEAFF. The CDR3 coding sequence is TGCGCCAGCAGCCAAGAAAAGACAGAATTAAACACTGAAGCTTTCTTT.